This T cell receptor beta chain was identified in a study of blood T cells in healthy people across ages. The table lists this clonotype with a few counts. Mismatch with germline at one junction end may stem from a read error. Together with a sample-barcoded 5' primer, a J-beta primer mix was included in a second PCR lasting roughly 6 to 12 cycles. TCRdb re-called the 5' RACE reads with MiXCR, one entry per CDR3 protein. Counted here are 540,000 or so distinct CDR3 sequences, approximately 27% occurring once; the ten biggest clones make up around 18%. There were healthy Caucasian individuals from Russia, aged roughly 6 to 95, serving as donors. CDR3 length equals 15 residues. Germline CDR1 SGHRS, CDR2 YFSETQ.

Sequencing was carried out using blood. The chain uses TRBV5-1 and TRBJ2-3, with 9 nucleotides matching TRBD1. This sequence was found in a woman between 65 and 79 years old in good health. CDR3 region: CASSWGQGGTDTQYF. The CDR3 nucleotides are TGCGCCAGTAGCTGGGGACAGGGAGGCACAGATACGCAGTATTTT.